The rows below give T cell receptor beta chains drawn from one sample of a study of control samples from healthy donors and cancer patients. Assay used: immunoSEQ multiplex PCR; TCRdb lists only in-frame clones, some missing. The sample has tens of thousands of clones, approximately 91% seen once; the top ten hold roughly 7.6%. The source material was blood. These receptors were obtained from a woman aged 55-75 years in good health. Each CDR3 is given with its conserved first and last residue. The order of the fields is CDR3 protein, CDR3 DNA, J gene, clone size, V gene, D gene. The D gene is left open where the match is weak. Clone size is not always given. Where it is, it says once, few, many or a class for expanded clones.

CDR3aa: CASSVAEGYGYTF; CDR3nt: TGTGCCAGCAGCGTAGCTGAGGGGTATGGCTACACCTTC; j_gene: TRBJ1-2; abundance: .; v_gene: TRBV9; d_gene: .
CDR3aa: CASSLAGETYNEQFF; CDR3nt: TGTGCCAGCAGTTTGGCGGGAGAAACCTACAATGAGCAGTTCTTC; j_gene: TRBJ2-1; abundance: once; v_gene: TRBV28; d_gene: TRBD2
CDR3aa: CASSLTGGDQPQHF; CDR3nt: TGTGCCAGCAGCCTGACAGGTGGTGATCAGCCCCAGCATTTT; j_gene: TRBJ1-5; abundance: .; v_gene: TRBV3-1/TRBV3-2; d_gene: .
CDR3aa: CASSFSRGRANEQFF; CDR3nt: TGCGCCAGCAGCTTCTCGAGGGGGCGGGCCAATGAGCAGTTCTTC; j_gene: TRBJ2-1; abundance: .; v_gene: TRBV5-1; d_gene: TRBD1
CDR3aa: CASSQTPANTGELFF; CDR3nt: TGCGCCAGCAGCCAAACGCCAGCGAACACCGGGGAGCTGTTTTTT; j_gene: TRBJ2-2; abundance: .; v_gene: TRBV4-1; d_gene: .
CDR3aa: CASSHPGYGYTF; CDR3nt: TGTGCCAGCAGCCATCCCGGCTATGGCTACACCTTC; j_gene: TRBJ1-2; abundance: .; v_gene: TRBV3-1/TRBV3-2; d_gene: .
CDR3aa: CASSDGQGLYEQYF; CDR3nt: TGTGCCAGCAGCGATGGCCAGGGCCTCTACGAGCAGTACTTC; j_gene: TRBJ2-7; abundance: .; v_gene: TRBV6-5; d_gene: .
CDR3aa: CASSPIRDISLPFSNQPQHF; CDR3nt: TGTGCCAGCAGTCCGATCCGGGACATATCTTTACCCTTTAGCAATCAGCCCCAGCATTTT; j_gene: TRBJ1-5; abundance: .; v_gene: TRBV28; d_gene: .
CDR3aa: CASSLDSRTPLHF; CDR3nt: TGTGCCAGCAGCTTAGATTCGAGAACACCCCTCCACTTT; j_gene: TRBJ1-6; abundance: .; v_gene: TRBV7-2; d_gene: .
CDR3aa: CASSLGTANEKLFF; CDR3nt: TGTGCCAGCAGCTTGGGAACAGCTAATGAAAAACTGTTTTTT; j_gene: TRBJ1-4; abundance: .; v_gene: TRBV11-1; d_gene: .
CDR3aa: CATSTSQGLAGLNEQFF; CDR3nt: TGTGCCACCAGCACCTCACAAGGACTAGCGGGACTTAATGAGCAGTTCTTC; j_gene: TRBJ2-1; abundance: .; v_gene: TRBV15; d_gene: TRBD2
CDR3aa: CASSVDTNEQYF; CDR3nt: TGTGCCAGCAGCGTAGATACTAACGAGCAGTACTTC; j_gene: TRBJ2-7; abundance: .; v_gene: TRBV9; d_gene: .
CDR3aa: CASSLRPEVRLFF; CDR3nt: TGTGCCAGCAGCCTCCGCCCGGAGGTGAGGCTGTTTTTT; j_gene: TRBJ1-4; abundance: .; v_gene: TRBV7-9; d_gene: .
CDR3aa: CASSESGLAGTAYEQYF; CDR3nt: TGTGCCAGCAGTGAATCGGGACTAGCGGGAACCGCCTACGAGCAGTACTTC; j_gene: TRBJ2-7; abundance: .; v_gene: TRBV2; d_gene: TRBD2
CDR3aa: CASSLLPGNTEAFF; CDR3nt: TGTGCCAGCAGCTTATTGCCAGGGAACACTGAAGCTTTCTTT; j_gene: TRBJ1-1; abundance: once; v_gene: TRBV7-2; d_gene: .
CDR3aa: CASSQETGWNTGELFF; CDR3nt: TGTGCCAGCAGCCAAGAAACAGGGTGGAACACCGGGGAGCTGTTTTTT; j_gene: TRBJ2-2; abundance: few; v_gene: TRBV4-2; d_gene: .
CDR3aa: CASSLGAGGPLTDTQYF; CDR3nt: TGTGCCAGCAGCTTAGGGGCGGGAGGGCCCCTCACAGATACGCAGTATTTT; j_gene: TRBJ2-3; abundance: .; v_gene: TRBV7-7; d_gene: TRBD2
CDR3aa: CASSSWTSGRSQETQYF; CDR3nt: TGTGCCAGCAGTTCGTGGACTAGCGGGAGATCACAAGAGACCCAGTACTTC; j_gene: TRBJ2-5; abundance: .; v_gene: TRBV27; d_gene: TRBD2
CDR3aa: CASSYSRFYDSYEQYF; CDR3nt: TGTGCCAGCAGTTACAGTAGGTTTTACGATTCCTACGAGCAGTACTTC; j_gene: TRBJ2-7; abundance: .; v_gene: TRBV6-2/TRBV6-3; d_gene: .
CDR3aa: CASSSRTSYNEQFF; CDR3nt: TGTGCCAGCAGCTCCAGGACTAGCTACAATGAGCAGTTCTTC; j_gene: TRBJ2-1; abundance: .; v_gene: TRBV5-6; d_gene: TRBD2
CDR3aa: CASSLDGGTGQPQHF; CDR3nt: TGTGCCAGCAGCTTAGACGGGGGAACGGGGCAGCCCCAGCATTTT; j_gene: TRBJ1-5; abundance: .; v_gene: TRBV7-6; d_gene: .
CDR3aa: CASSQDRNTGELFF; CDR3nt: TGTGCCAGCTCCCAAGACCGGAACACCGGGGAGCTGTTTTTT; j_gene: TRBJ2-2; abundance: .; v_gene: TRBV18; d_gene: .
CDR3aa: CASSPGGGTDTQYF; CDR3nt: TGCGCCAGCAGCCCCGGCGGGGGGACAGATACGCAGTATTTT; j_gene: TRBJ2-3; abundance: .; v_gene: TRBV5-1; d_gene: TRBD2
CDR3aa: CASSLAAGGPSEQFF; CDR3nt: TGCGCCAGCAGCCTGGCGGCGGGGGGGCCCAGTGAGCAGTTCTTC; j_gene: TRBJ2-1; abundance: .; v_gene: TRBV5-1; d_gene: TRBD2
CDR3aa: CASSYDGISGNTIYF; CDR3nt: TGTGCCAGCAGTTATGACGGGATCTCTGGAAACACCATATATTTT; j_gene: TRBJ1-3; abundance: .; v_gene: TRBV6-5; d_gene: .
CDR3aa: CASSPRRGTAYNQPQHF; CDR3nt: TGTGCCAGCTCACCACGACGGGGGACAGCCTACAATCAGCCCCAGCATTTT; j_gene: TRBJ1-5; abundance: .; v_gene: TRBV18; d_gene: TRBD1
CDR3aa: CASSQDYGYTF; CDR3nt: TGTGCCAGCAGCCAGGACTACGGCTACACCTTC; j_gene: TRBJ1-2; abundance: .; v_gene: TRBV6-2/TRBV6-3; d_gene: .
CDR3aa: CASSAALDPRDTQYF; CDR3nt: TGCGCCAGCAGCGCCGCGCTGGACCCTCGGGATACGCAGTATTTT; j_gene: TRBJ2-3; abundance: .; v_gene: TRBV5-1; d_gene: .
CDR3aa: CAWSPRLAGGLGGGETQYF; CDR3nt: TGTGCCTGGAGTCCCCGACTAGCGGGAGGCCTAGGGGGAGGAGAGACCCAGTACTTC; j_gene: TRBJ2-5; abundance: .; v_gene: TRBV30; d_gene: TRBD2
CDR3aa: CASSLPGGYGYTF; CDR3nt: TGTGCCAGCAGCCTACCGGGGGGCTATGGCTACACCTTC; j_gene: TRBJ1-2; abundance: .; v_gene: TRBV6-5; d_gene: .
CDR3aa: CASSLRPDTQYF; CDR3nt: TGTGCCAGCAGTTTAAGGCCAGATACGCAGTATTTT; j_gene: TRBJ2-3; abundance: .; v_gene: TRBV12-3/TRBV12-4; d_gene: .
CDR3aa: CASSNVWGTEAFF; CDR3nt: TGTGCCAGCAGCAACGTGTGGGGGACTGAAGCTTTCTTT; j_gene: TRBJ1-1; abundance: .; v_gene: TRBV7-9; d_gene: .
CDR3aa: CASRDRNYGYTF; CDR3nt: TGTGCCAGTAGGGACAGAAACTATGGCTACACCTTC; j_gene: TRBJ1-2; abundance: .; v_gene: TRBV19; d_gene: .
CDR3aa: CASSIDQLASEQFF; CDR3nt: TGTGCCAGTAGTATAGATCAGTTAGCGAGTGAGCAGTTCTTC; j_gene: TRBJ2-1; abundance: once; v_gene: TRBV19; d_gene: .
CDR3aa: CASSFKDTQYF; CDR3nt: TGCGCCAGCAGCTTTAAAGATACGCAGTATTTT; j_gene: TRBJ2-3; abundance: .; v_gene: TRBV5-1; d_gene: .
CDR3aa: CASSLLAGGRDTQYF; CDR3nt: TGTGCCAGCAGCTTGTTAGCGGGAGGTAGAGATACGCAGTATTTT; j_gene: TRBJ2-3; abundance: .; v_gene: TRBV11-2; d_gene: TRBD2
CDR3aa: CSVEDLGGFSEAFF; CDR3nt: TGCAGCGTTGAAGATCTCGGGGGCTTCTCTGAAGCTTTCTTT; j_gene: TRBJ1-1; abundance: .; v_gene: TRBV29-1; d_gene: .
CDR3aa: CASSPSGQGYGYTF; CDR3nt: TGTGCCAGCTCACCATCTGGACAGGGCTATGGCTACACCTTC; j_gene: TRBJ1-2; abundance: .; v_gene: TRBV18; d_gene: TRBD1
CDR3aa: CASSPAKGINGYTF; CDR3nt: TGTGCCAGCAGCCCTGCCAAAGGGATTAATGGCTACACCTTC; j_gene: TRBJ1-2; abundance: .; v_gene: TRBV7-3; d_gene: .
CDR3aa: CASSSRTSGRAGELFF; CDR3nt: TGTGCCAGCAGCTCAAGGACTAGCGGGAGGGCCGGGGAGCTGTTTTTT; j_gene: TRBJ2-2; abundance: .; v_gene: TRBV7-3; d_gene: TRBD2
CDR3aa: CASSPSGRGGTGELFF; CDR3nt: TGTGCCAGCAGCCCTTCGGGCAGGGGGGGCACCGGGGAGCTGTTTTTT; j_gene: TRBJ2-2; abundance: .; v_gene: TRBV11-3; d_gene: .
CDR3aa: CASSFPGASSYEQYF; CDR3nt: TGTGCCAGCAGCTTTCCAGGGGCCAGCTCCTACGAGCAGTACTTC; j_gene: TRBJ2-7; abundance: .; v_gene: TRBV11-2; d_gene: .
CDR3aa: CASSLSDPGVYGYTF; CDR3nt: TGCGCCAGCAGCTTATCCGACCCAGGGGTCTATGGCTACACCTTC; j_gene: TRBJ1-2; abundance: .; v_gene: TRBV5-1; d_gene: .
CDR3aa: CASSPSWGNYGYTF; CDR3nt: TGTGCCAGCAGCCCCAGTTGGGGCAACTATGGCTACACCTTC; j_gene: TRBJ1-2; abundance: .; v_gene: TRBV3-1/TRBV3-2; d_gene: .
CDR3aa: CASSLQGPATNEKLFF; CDR3nt: TGCGCCAGCAGCTTACAGGGGCCCGCAACTAATGAAAAACTGTTTTTT; j_gene: TRBJ1-4; abundance: .; v_gene: TRBV5-1; d_gene: TRBD1
CDR3aa: CASSPPRRQGPNQPQHF; CDR3nt: TGTGCCAGCAGCCCCCCCCGACGACAGGGACCTAATCAGCCCCAGCATTTT; j_gene: TRBJ1-5; abundance: .; v_gene: TRBV7-8; d_gene: TRBD1
CDR3aa: CATSDSEFGQPQHF; CDR3nt: TGTGCCACCAGTGACTCCGAATTCGGTCAGCCCCAGCATTTT; j_gene: TRBJ1-5; abundance: once; v_gene: TRBV24-1; d_gene: .
CDR3aa: CASSYWGGFYTEAFF; CDR3nt: TGTGCCAGCAGTTACTGGGGGGGGTTCTACACTGAAGCTTTCTTT; j_gene: TRBJ1-1; abundance: .; v_gene: TRBV6-5; d_gene: .
CDR3aa: CASSSGTPNTGELFF; CDR3nt: TGCGCCAGCAGCTCCGGGACACCGAACACCGGGGAGCTGTTTTTT; j_gene: TRBJ2-2; abundance: .; v_gene: TRBV5-1; d_gene: .
CDR3aa: CASSKALSGEGCNQPQHF; CDR3nt: TGTGCCAGCAGCAAAGCGCTTTCAGGGGAGGGTTGCAATCAGCCCCAGCATTTT; j_gene: TRBJ1-5; abundance: .; v_gene: TRBV21-1; d_gene: .